The clone carrying this T cell receptor beta chain was counted at least ten times. What it binds is unknown. These data originate in a study of T-cell memory formation after mild COVID-19. Turning to the study itself: Largely, the TCR clusters proved donor specific.

After 5'RACE with constant-segment primers, TCR alpha and TCR beta cDNA libraries carrying sample barcodes and UMIs were obtained. TCRdb processed the 5' RACE reads anew with MiXCR; each CDR3 protein has one entry. The table shows approximately 290,000 distinct CDR3 sequences, with 8% to 9% occurring only once. V lost 0 bases and J lost 3, with 11 bases in between. Germline V gene data show CDR1 as MNHEY and CDR2 as SMNVEV (reference sequence). The CDR3 is made up of 15 amino acids. Study results and caveats: Memory from before infection featured some responding clones, which suggests cross-reactive memory joined. The main location of contracting CD4+ clones was CM and EM, and that of contracting CD8+ clones was EMRA.

Sequenced sample: PBMCs or a T cell subset sorted from them (not recorded which). This sequence joins TRBV27 and TRBJ1-1; TRBD1 might be the D (6 bases). The source of this sequence is a man aged 18-30 years who had mild COVID-19 (a few samples of this study predate the infection). Cell type and time point are not known. The CDR3, as DNA: TGTGCCAGCAGTTTATCTTCGGGGGCGGACACTGAAGCTTTCTTT. This codes for CASSLSSGADTEAFF.